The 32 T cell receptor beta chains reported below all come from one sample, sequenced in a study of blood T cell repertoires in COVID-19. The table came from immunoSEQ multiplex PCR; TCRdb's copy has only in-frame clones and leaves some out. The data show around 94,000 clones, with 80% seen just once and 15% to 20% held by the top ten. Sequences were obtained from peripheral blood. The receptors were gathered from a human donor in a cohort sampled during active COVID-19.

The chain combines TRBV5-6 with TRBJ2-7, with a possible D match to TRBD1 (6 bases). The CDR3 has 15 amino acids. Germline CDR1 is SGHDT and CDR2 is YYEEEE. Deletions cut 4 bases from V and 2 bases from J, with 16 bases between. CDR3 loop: CASSHKNRVAYEQYF. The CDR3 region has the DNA TGTGCCAGCAGCCACAAGAACAGGGTGGCCTACGAGCAGTACTTC. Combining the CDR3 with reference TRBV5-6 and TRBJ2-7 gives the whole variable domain DAGVTQSPTHLIKTRGQQVTLRCSPKSGHDTVSWYQQALGQGPQFIFQYYEEEERQRGNFPDRFSGHQFPNYSSELNVNALLLGDSALYLCASSHKNRVAYEQYFGPGTRLTVT.

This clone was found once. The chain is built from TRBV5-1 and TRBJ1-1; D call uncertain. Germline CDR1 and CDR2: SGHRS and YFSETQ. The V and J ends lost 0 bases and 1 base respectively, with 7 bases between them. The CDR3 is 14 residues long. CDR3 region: CASSLDSTNTEAFF. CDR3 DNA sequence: TGCGCCAGCAGCTTGGACAGTACGAACACTGAAGCTTTCTTT.

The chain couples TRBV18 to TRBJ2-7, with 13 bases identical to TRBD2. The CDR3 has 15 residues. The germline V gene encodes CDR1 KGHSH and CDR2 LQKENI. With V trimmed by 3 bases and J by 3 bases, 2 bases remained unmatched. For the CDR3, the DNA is TGTGCCAGCTCACCGACTAGCGGGAGGATCTACGAGCAGTACTTC. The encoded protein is CASSPTSGRIYEQYF.

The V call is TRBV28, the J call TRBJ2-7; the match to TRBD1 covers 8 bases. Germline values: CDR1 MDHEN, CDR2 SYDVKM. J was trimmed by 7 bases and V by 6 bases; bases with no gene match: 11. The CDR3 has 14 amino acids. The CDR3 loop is CASRPGGARGEQYF. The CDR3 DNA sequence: TGTGCCAGCAGGCCAGGGGGCGCCCGGGGGGAGCAGTACTTC. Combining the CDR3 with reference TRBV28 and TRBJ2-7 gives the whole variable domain DVKVTQSSRYLVKRTGEKVFLECVQDMDHENMFWYRQDPGLGLRLIYFSYDVKMKEKGDIPEGYSVSREKKERFSLILESASTNQTSMYLCASRPGGARGEQYFGPGTRLTVT.

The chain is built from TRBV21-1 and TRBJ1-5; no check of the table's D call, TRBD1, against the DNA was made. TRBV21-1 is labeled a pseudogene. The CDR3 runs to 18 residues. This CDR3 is CASSESLRDRGRNQPQHF. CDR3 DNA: TGTGCCAGCAGCGAATCCCTCCGGGACAGGGGACGAAATCAGCCCCAGCATTTT.

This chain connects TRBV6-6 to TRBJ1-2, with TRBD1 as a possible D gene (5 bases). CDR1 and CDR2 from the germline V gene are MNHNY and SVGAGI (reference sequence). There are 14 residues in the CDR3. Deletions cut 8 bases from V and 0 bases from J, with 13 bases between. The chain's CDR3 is CASLAGGTNYGYTF. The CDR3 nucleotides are TGTGCCAGCCTGGCCGGGGGAACTAACTATGGCTACACCTTC.

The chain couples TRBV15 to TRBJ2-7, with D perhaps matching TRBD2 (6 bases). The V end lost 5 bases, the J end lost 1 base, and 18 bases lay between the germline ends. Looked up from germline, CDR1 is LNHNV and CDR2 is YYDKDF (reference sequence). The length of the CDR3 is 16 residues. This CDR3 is CATSDLYRGLSYEQYF. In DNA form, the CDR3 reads TGTGCCACCAGCGACCTCTATCGGGGGTTGTCCTACGAGCAGTACTTC.

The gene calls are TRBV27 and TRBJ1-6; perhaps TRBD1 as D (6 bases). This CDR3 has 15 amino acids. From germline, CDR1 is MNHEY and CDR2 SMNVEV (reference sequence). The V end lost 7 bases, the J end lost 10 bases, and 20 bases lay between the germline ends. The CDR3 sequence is CASKPNGGGGSPLHF. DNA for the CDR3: TGTGCCAGCAAGCCAAACGGGGGGGGCGGATCACCCCTCCACTTT.

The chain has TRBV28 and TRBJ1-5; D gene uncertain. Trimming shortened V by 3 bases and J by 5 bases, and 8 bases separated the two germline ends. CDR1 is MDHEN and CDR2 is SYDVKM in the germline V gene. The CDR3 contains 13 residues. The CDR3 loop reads CASSLRVYQPQHF. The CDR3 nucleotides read TGTGCCAGCAGTTTGCGGGTTTATCAGCCCCAGCATTTT.

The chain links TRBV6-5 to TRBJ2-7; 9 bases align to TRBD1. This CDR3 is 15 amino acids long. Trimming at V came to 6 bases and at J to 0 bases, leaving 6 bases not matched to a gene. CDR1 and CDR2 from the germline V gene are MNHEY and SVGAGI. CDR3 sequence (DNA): TGTGCCAGCAGGGACAGGGGCCAGAACTCCTACGAGCAGTACTTC. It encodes CASRDRGQNSYEQYF.

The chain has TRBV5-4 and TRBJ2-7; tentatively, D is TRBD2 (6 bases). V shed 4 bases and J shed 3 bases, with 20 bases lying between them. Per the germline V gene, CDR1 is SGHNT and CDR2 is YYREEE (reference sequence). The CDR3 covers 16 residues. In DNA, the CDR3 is TGTGCCAGCAGCCCCCGTGCGCGGGGAGTGGACTACGAGCAGTACTTC. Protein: CASSPRARGVDYEQYF. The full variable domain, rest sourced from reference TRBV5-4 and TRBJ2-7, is ETGVTQSPTHLIKTRGQQVTLRCSSQSGHNTVSWYQQALGQGPQFIFQYYREEENGRGNFPPRFSGLQFPNYSSELNVNALELDDSALYLCASSPRARGVDYEQYFGPGTRLTVT.

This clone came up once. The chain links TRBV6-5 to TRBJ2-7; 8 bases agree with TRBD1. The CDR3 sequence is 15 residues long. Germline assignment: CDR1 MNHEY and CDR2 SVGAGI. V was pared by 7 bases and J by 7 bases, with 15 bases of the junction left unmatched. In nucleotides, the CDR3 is TGTGCCAGCACCAAGAGGACAGGGCTATCCGGGGAGCAGTACTTC. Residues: CASTKRTGLSGEQYF.

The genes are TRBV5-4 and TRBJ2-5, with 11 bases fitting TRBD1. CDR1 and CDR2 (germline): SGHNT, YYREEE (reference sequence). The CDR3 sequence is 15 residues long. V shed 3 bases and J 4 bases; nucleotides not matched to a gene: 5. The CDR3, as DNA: TGTGCCAGCAGCTCCGCGGGACAGGGGGGAGAGACCCAGTACTTC. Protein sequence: CASSSAGQGGETQYF. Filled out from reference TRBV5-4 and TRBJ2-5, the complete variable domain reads ETGVTQSPTHLIKTRGQQVTLRCSSQSGHNTVSWYQQALGQGPQFIFQYYREEENGRGNFPPRFSGLQFPNYSSELNVNALELDDSALYLCASSSAGQGGETQYFGPGTRLLVL.

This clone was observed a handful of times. Here the CDR3 reads CASSQGTSVQGETQYF. The CDR3 DNA is TGTGCCAGCAGCCAGGGGACTAGCGTTCAGGGGGAGACCCAGTACTTC. The chain has TRBV3-1 (or the pseudogene TRBV3-2) and TRBJ2-5; the match to TRBD2 covers 10 bases. J was trimmed by 5 bases and V by 3 bases; bases with no gene match: 9. Germline CDR1 LGHDT, CDR2 YNNKEL (reference sequence). The CDR3 contains 16 residues.

This CDR3 is CASSLVASSGNTIYF. The CDR3 DNA sequence: TGTGCCAGCAGCTTAGTGGCCAGCTCTGGAAACACCATATATTTT. V gene TRBV7-9 combines with J gene TRBJ1-3; D remains ambiguous. Germline V gene data show CDR1 as SEHNR and CDR2 as FQNEAQ (reference sequence). The CDR3 length is 15 residues. With 1 base removed from V and 0 bases from J, the gap between germline ends came to 7 bases.

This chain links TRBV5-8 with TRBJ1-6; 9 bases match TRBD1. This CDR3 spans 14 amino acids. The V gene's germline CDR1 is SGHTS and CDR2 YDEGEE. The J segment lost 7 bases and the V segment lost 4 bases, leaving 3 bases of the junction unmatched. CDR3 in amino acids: CASSRDRANSPLHF. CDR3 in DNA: TGTGCCAGCAGCCGGGACAGGGCAAATTCACCCCTCCACTTT.

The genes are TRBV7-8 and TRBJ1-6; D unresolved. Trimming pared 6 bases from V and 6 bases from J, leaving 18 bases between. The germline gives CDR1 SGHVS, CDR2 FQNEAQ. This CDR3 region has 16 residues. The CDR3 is CASRGPLSWVNSPLHF. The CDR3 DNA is TGTGCCAGCAGGGGTCCACTAAGTTGGGTTAATTCACCCCTCCACTTT.

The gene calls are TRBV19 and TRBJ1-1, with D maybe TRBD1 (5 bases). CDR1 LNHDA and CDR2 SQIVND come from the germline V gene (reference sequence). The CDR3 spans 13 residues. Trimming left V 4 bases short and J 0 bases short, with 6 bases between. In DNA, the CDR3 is TGTGCCAGTAGTACACAGGTGAACACTGAAGCTTTCTTT. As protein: CASSTQVNTEAFF.

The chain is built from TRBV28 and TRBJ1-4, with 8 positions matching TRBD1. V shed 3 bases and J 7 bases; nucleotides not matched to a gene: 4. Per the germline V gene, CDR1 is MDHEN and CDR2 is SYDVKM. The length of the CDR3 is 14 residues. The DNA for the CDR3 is TGTGCCAGCAGTTTGGACAGGGTCGTTGAAAAACTGTTTTTT. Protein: CASSLDRVVEKLFF. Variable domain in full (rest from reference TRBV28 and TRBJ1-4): DVKVTQSSRYLVKRTGEKVFLECVQDMDHENMFWYRQDPGLGLRLIYFSYDVKMKEKGDIPEGYSVSREKKERFSLILESASTNQTSMYLCASSLDRVVEKLFFGSGTQLSVL.

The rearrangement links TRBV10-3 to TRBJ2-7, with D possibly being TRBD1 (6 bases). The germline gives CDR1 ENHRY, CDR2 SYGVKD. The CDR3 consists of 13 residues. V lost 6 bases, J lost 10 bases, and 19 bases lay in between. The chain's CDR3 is CAIRKGQLPGQYF. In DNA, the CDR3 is TGTGCCATCAGGAAAGGACAGCTCCCCGGCCAGTACTTC.

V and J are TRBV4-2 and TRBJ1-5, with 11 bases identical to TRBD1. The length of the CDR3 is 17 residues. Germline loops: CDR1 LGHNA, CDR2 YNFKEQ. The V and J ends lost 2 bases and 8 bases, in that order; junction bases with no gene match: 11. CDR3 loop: CASSQQPGQGGTEPQHF. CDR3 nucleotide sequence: TGTGCCAGCAGCCAACAACCGGGACAGGGGGGTACGGAGCCCCAGCATTTT.

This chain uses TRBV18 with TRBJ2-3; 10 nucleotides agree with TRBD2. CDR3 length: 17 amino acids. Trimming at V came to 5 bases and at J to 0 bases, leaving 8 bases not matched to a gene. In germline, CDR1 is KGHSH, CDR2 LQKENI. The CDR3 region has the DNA TGTGCCAGCTCAGGAAGGACTAGCGGACCTAGCACAGATACGCAGTATTTT. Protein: CASSGRTSGPSTDTQYF.

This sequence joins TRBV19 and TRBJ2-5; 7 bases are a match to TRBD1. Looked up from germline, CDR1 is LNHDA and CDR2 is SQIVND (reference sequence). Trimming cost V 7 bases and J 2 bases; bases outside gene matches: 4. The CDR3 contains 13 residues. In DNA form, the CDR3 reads TGTGCCAGTAAACGGGGACAGCAAGAGACCCAGTACTTC. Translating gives CASKRGQQETQYF.

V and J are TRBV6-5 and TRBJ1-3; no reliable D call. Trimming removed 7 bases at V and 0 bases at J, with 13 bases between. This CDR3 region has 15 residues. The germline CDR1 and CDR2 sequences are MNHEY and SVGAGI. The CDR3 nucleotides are TGTGCCAGCACTTTGGGAGCCGACTCTGGAAACACCATATATTTT. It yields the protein CASTLGADSGNTIYF.

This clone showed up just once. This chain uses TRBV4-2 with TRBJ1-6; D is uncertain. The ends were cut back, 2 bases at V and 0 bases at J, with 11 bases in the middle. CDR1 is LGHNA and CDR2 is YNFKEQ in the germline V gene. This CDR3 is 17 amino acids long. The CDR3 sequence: CASSQPGGSSYNSPLHF. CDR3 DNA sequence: TGTGCCAGCAGCCAACCTGGAGGGAGCTCCTATAATTCACCCCTCCACTTT.

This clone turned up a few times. Written as DNA, the CDR3 is TGTGCCAGCAGCTTAAGAGGGCTCCAGCACGAGCAGTACTTC. It encodes CASSLRGLQHEQYF. The J gene is TRBJ2-7, the V gene TRBV7-2, with D possibly matching TRBD2 (5 bases). With 2 bases removed from V and 5 bases from J, the gap between germline ends came to 13 bases. This CDR3 contains 14 residues. The germline gives CDR1 SGHTA, CDR2 FQGNSA.

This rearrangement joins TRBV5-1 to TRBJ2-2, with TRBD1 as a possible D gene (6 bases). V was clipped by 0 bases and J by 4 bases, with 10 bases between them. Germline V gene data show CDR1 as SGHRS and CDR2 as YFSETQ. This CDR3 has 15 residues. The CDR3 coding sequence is TGCGCCAGCAGCTTGGCAGGGGCTGGCACCGGGGAGCTGTTTTTT. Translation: CASSLAGAGTGELFF.

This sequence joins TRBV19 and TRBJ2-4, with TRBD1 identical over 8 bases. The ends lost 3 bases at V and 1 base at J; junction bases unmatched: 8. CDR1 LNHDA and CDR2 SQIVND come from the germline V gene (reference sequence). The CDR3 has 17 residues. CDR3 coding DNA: TGTGCCAGTAGTATGGCTAGGACAGGGAGGGCCAAAAACATTCAGTACTTC. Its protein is CASSMARTGRAKNIQYF.

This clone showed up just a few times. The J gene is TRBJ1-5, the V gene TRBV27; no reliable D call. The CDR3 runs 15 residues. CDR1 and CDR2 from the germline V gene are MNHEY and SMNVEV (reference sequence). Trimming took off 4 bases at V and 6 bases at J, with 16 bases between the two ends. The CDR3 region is CASSSLWREVQPQHF. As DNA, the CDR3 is TGTGCCAGCAGTTCCCTGTGGAGGGAGGTTCAGCCCCAGCATTTT.

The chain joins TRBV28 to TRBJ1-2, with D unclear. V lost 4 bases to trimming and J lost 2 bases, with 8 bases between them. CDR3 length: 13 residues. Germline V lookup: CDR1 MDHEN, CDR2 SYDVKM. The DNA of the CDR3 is TGTGCCAGCAGTTCCCGGCGGAACTATGGCTACACCTTC. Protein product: CASSSRRNYGYTF.

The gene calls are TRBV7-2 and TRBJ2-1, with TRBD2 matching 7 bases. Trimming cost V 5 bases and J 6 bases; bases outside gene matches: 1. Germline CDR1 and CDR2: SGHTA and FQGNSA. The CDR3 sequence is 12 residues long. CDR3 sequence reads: CASSRLANEQFF. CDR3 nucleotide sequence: TGTGCCAGCAGCCGACTAGCCAATGAGCAGTTCTTC.

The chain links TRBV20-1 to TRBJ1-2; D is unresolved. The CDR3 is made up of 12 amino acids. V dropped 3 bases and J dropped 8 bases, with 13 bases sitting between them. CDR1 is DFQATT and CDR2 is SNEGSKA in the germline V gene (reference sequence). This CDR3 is CSASLREGGYTF. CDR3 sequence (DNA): TGCAGTGCTAGTCTCCGGGAAGGGGGCTACACCTTC.